A selection of T cell receptor beta chains follows, all from one sample in a study of T cells expressing NK-cell markers. Using the 5' RACE reads, TCRdb records one entry per CDR3 protein without DNA. The data include 500,000 to 700,000 distinct CDR3 sequences; the top ten clones carry 3.5% to 4.5%. Sequenced sample: blood T cells: a sorted CD56 or NKG2C T cell subset, CD4+ or CD8+ T cells, or bulk PBMC T cells (not recorded which). The source is a man aged 18-30 years in good health. Both conserved end residues are part of each CDR3.

V gene: TRBV7-2
J gene: TRBJ2-7
CDR3 protein: CASSQLAGNHEQYF

V gene: TRBV6-2/TRBV6-3
J gene: TRBJ2-1
CDR3 protein: CASSYGLAAYNEQFF

V gene: TRBV6-1
J gene: TRBJ2-7
CDR3 protein: CASRPQGIPYEQYF

V gene: TRBV5-6
J gene: TRBJ2-5
CDR3 protein: CASSPESGRAWETQYF

V gene: TRBV12-3/TRBV12-4
J gene: TRBJ1-1
CDR3 protein: CASTSRPGGTQAFF

V gene: TRBV20-1
J gene: TRBJ2-1
CDR3 protein: CSGSAGGYNEQFF

V gene: TRBV15
J gene: TRBJ1-1
CDR3 protein: CATSRDPKGNTEAFF

V gene: TRBV5-1
J gene: TRBJ1-2
CDR3 protein: CASRYWDGGYTF

V gene: TRBV5-5
J gene: TRBJ1-4
CDR3 protein: CASSPGRGPSNEKLFF

V gene: TRBV20-1
J gene: TRBJ2-1
CDR3 protein: CSARTRAGSSYNEQFF

V gene: TRBV20-1
J gene: TRBJ1-2
CDR3 protein: CSARRPATNYGYTF

V gene: TRBV15
J gene: TRBJ1-2
CDR3 protein: CATSRDIYGYTF

V gene: TRBV9
J gene: TRBJ2-5
CDR3 protein: CASSVEGVGETQYF

V gene: TRBV10-3
J gene: TRBJ2-3
CDR3 protein: CAISESKGLDTQYF

V gene: TRBV27
J gene: TRBJ2-7
CDR3 protein: CASSQRPGQGAYEQYF

V gene: TRBV5-1
J gene: TRBJ1-1
CDR3 protein: CASSLAYWMNTEAFF

V gene: TRBV11-2
J gene: TRBJ2-3
CDR3 protein: CASSLVRGPNTQYF

V gene: TRBV18
J gene: TRBJ1-4
CDR3 protein: CASSPGVGGEEKLFF

V gene: TRBV25-1
J gene: TRBJ2-5
CDR3 protein: CASSTQGGWETQYF

V gene: TRBV6-1
J gene: TRBJ2-6
CDR3 protein: CASGNPGQTNVLTF

V gene: TRBV12-3/TRBV12-4
J gene: TRBJ2-5
CDR3 protein: CASSRLAGVQETQYF

V gene: TRBV13
J gene: TRBJ2-4
CDR3 protein: CASSFGTGGGNIQYF

V gene: TRBV7-2
J gene: TRBJ2-1
CDR3 protein: CARGPRVRASEQFF

V gene: TRBV3-1
J gene: TRBJ2-7
CDR3 protein: CASSQTKGLAAYEQYF

V gene: TRBV11-2
J gene: TRBJ2-2
CDR3 protein: CASSLDYKAIAGELFF

V gene: TRBV3-1
J gene: TRBJ1-3
CDR3 protein: CASSQDPTVSGNTIYF

V gene: TRBV6-4
J gene: TRBJ2-2
CDR3 protein: CASSLLAGGGYTGELFF

V gene: TRBV15
J gene: TRBJ2-1
CDR3 protein: CATSRQQSSYNEQFF

V gene: TRBV12-3/TRBV12-4
J gene: TRBJ1-1
CDR3 protein: CASSLIAGMNTEAFF

V gene: TRBV7-7
J gene: TRBJ2-1
CDR3 protein: CASSQGALGLTYYNEQFF

V gene: TRBV5-5
J gene: TRBJ2-1
CDR3 protein: CASSVPRGTYNEQFF

V gene: TRBV4-2
J gene: TRBJ2-3
CDR3 protein: CASSQEEGGSADTQYF

V gene: TRBV4-1
J gene: TRBJ2-1
CDR3 protein: CASSLNQGSYEQFF